The sequence of this T cell receptor beta chain was determined in a study of blood T cell repertoires in COVID-19. On the study more broadly: Samples taken during acute and convalescent COVID-19 were collected in the United States, Italy and Spain. The cDNA or gDNA used as material had been derived from T cells, B-cell-depleted T cells, or PBMCs.

Per the original data handling: Estimation of nucleated cell counts relied on the amplification of reference gene primers. The data were produced by immunoSEQ multiplex PCR, yet TCRdb's version contains in-frame clones alone and is incomplete. That table supplies the V and J calls and clone size; D and trimming were determined from the DNA. The sample contains 70,000 or so clones, more than 90% of which appear only once. CDR1 and CDR2 from the germline V gene are LNHDA and SQIVND (reference sequence). V was cut by 5 bases and J by 8 bases, with 16 bases left in between. The CDR3 is made up of 14 amino acids.

V and J are TRBV19 and TRBJ2-1; D possibly corresponds to TRBD2 (6 bases). The TCR was taken from a man aged 50 or older with acute or convalescent COVID-19. Sequenced sample: peripheral blood. CDR3 in DNA: TGTGCCAGTAGTCCTTGGGGGGATTTGGATGAGCAGTTCTTC. It is translated as CASSPWGDLDEQFF.